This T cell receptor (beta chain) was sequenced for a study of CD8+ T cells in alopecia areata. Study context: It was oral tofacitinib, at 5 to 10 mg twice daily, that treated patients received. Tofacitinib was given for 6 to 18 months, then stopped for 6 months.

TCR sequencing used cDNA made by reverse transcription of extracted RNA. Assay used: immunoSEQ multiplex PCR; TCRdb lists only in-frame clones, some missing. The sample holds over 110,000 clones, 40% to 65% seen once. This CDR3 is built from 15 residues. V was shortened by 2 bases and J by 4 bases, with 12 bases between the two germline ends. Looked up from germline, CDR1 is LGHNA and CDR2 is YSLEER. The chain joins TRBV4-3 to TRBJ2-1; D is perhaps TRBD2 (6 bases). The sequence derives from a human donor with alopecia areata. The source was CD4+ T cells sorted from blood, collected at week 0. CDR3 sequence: CASSQSTRRYNEQFF. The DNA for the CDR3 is TGCGCCAGCAGCCAATCGACTAGGAGGTACAATGAGCAGTTCTTC.